The 14 T cell receptor beta chains presented below share a single source sample, sequenced in a study of regulatory T cells in long-lasting Graves disease. Through Arm-PCR of CDR3 regions and iRepertoire HTBI primers, TCR beta libraries were built. Via MiXCR, TCRdb re-called the multiplex PCR reads, giving one row per CDR3 protein. This table has 400,000 to 500,000 distinct CDR3 sequences, 20% to 25% appearing once. Time point: persistent/refractory GD, antithyroid drugs over 5 years with positive TRAb. From RNA extracted from PBMCs, the TCR library was made. The sequencing used peripheral blood mononuclear cells (PBMCs), collected when the disease was refractory, from a patient treated with antithyroid drugs. All receptors derive from a female donor with Graves disease.

On this clonotype: Germline and junction disagree at one end, which may indicate a read error. The chain uses TRBV24-1 and TRBJ2-5; 9 bases fit TRBD1. Germline CDR1 reads KGHDR; CDR2 reads SFDVKD. The CDR3 consists of 16 residues. This CDR3 reads CATGDFRTGDFETQYF. In nucleotides, the CDR3 is TGTGCCACCGGTGATTTTAGGACAGGGGATTTCGAGACCCAGTACTTC.

The genes are TRBV7-9 and TRBJ1-5; a possible D gene is TRBD1 (6 bases). The V end was cut by 2 bases, the J end by 7 bases, with 18 bases between. This CDR3 region has 16 residues. Germline V CDR1 and CDR2: SEHNR, FQNEAQ (reference sequence). The chain's CDR3 is CASSLSAAGEEQPQHF. CDR3 nucleotides: TGTGCCAGCAGCTTATCAGCGGCAGGGGAAGAGCAGCCCCAGCATTTT.

This chain connects TRBV5-6 to TRBJ1-6, with TRBD1 matching 9 bases. Unmatched junction bases numbered 13, after V lost 5 bases and J lost 10 bases. The CDR3 totals 16 residues. Looked up from germline, CDR1 is SGHDT and CDR2 is YYEEEE. CDR3 nucleotide sequence: TGTGCCAGCAGTTCCGGGACAGGGATCGGAGGATCACCCCTCCACTTT. Protein product: CASSSGTGIGGSPLHF.

This clonotype was picked up a small number of times. The rearrangement uses TRBV29-1 and TRBJ2-6; D tentatively reads TRBD1 or TRBD2 (6 bases each). This CDR3 region has 17 residues. Germline lookup yields CDR1 SQVTM and CDR2 ANQGSEA. Trimming pared 7 bases from V and 0 bases from J, leaving 19 bases between. The CDR3 protein is CSAFIRRGFSGANVLTF. The CDR3 coding sequence is TGCAGCGCCTTCATCAGGAGGGGGTTCTCTGGGGCCAACGTCCTGACTTTC.

The chain has TRBV7-6 and TRBJ2-7; D ambiguous. Trimming left V 4 bases short and J 2 bases short, with 9 bases between. The length of the CDR3 is 13 residues. CDR1 is SGHVS and CDR2 is FNYEAQ in the germline V gene. The CDR3 region has the DNA TGTGCCAGCAGCTCGCATCTTACCTACGAGCAGTACTTC. It specifies CASSSHLTYEQYF.

This clonotype was detected many times. This chain connects TRBV28 to TRBJ2-7, with 9 bases fitting TRBD1. The trim removed 4 bases at V and 0 bases at J, leaving 7 bases unmatched. This CDR3 contains 16 residues. Germline assignment: CDR1 MDHEN and CDR2 SYDVKM. The CDR3 here is CASSSTGDRDSYEQYF. The CDR3 coding sequence is TGTGCCAGCAGTTCCACCGGGGACAGGGACTCCTACGAGCAGTACTTC.

This clonotype was picked up many times. This sequence joins TRBV28 and TRBJ1-4; D is uncertain. The germline V and J ends were trimmed by 4 bases and 6 bases, with 12 bases remaining between them. CDR3 size: 14 residues. Germline lookup yields CDR1 MDHEN and CDR2 SYDVKM. CDR3 residues: CASSYAASYEKLFF. The DNA for the CDR3 is TGTGCCAGCAGTTACGCCGCAAGTTATGAAAAACTGTTTTTT.

This clonotype was recorded many times. The rearrangement links TRBV6-5 to TRBJ2-7; no definite D call. V was clipped by 6 bases and J by 7 bases, with 19 bases between them. This CDR3 is 14 amino acids long. Per the germline V gene, CDR1 is MNHEY and CDR2 is SVGAGI. This chain's CDR3 is CASRPDRLLGEQYF. As DNA, the CDR3 is TGTGCCAGCAGACCCGATCGATTGCTGGGGGAGCAGTACTTC.

This clonotype was seen at least ten times. This rearrangement joins TRBV7-9 to TRBJ2-5; D is unresolved. The ends were cut back, 1 base at V and 1 base at J, with 7 bases in the middle. Germline CDR1 and CDR2: SEHNR and FQNEAQ (reference sequence). This CDR3 contains 14 residues. For the CDR3, the DNA is TGTGCCAGCAGCTTAGTCGGCGCCCAAGAGACCCAGTACTTC. It translates to CASSLVGAQETQYF. Drawing the rest from reference TRBV7-9 and TRBJ2-5, the complete variable domain is DTGVSQNPRHKITKRGQNVTFRCDPISEHNRLYWYRQTLGQGPEFLTYFQNEAQLEKSRLLSDRFSAERPKGSFSTLEIQRTEQGDSAMYLCASSLVGAQETQYFGPGTRLLVL.

Details on this clonotype: This may be a read error, as it is one base from a much larger clone. The chain's CDR3 is CTSSWRTGIQPQHF. CDR3 DNA sequence: TGTACCAGCAGTTGGCGGACAGGGATTCAGCCCCAGCATTTT. This chain uses TRBV12-3 or TRBV12-4 with TRBJ1-5; 8 bases match TRBD1. The CDR3 totals 14 residues.

This clonotype was detected ten times or more. This chain uses TRBV20-1 with TRBJ1-6; D ambiguous. CDR1 is DFQATT and CDR2 is SNEGSKA in the germline V gene (reference sequence). Trimming removed 3 bases at V and 3 bases at J, with 6 bases between. The CDR3 length is 13 residues. The CDR3 spells CSASRGYNSPLHF. The CDR3 nucleotides are TGCAGTGCTAGCCGGGGCTATAATTCACCCCTCCACTTT.

The chain couples TRBV2 to TRBJ2-7, with a weak D call TRBD1 (5 bases). V lost 7 bases to trimming and J lost 3 bases, with 13 bases between them. CDR3 size: 13 residues. Germline lookup yields CDR1 SNHLY and CDR2 FYNNEI. For the CDR3, the DNA is TGTGCCAGCACTACGGACACGTTCTACGAGCAGTACTTC. It encodes CASTTDTFYEQYF.

The J gene is TRBJ1-1, the V gene TRBV28; D unresolved. V was shortened by 3 bases and J by 5 bases, with 7 bases between the two germline ends. Germline CDR1 and CDR2: MDHEN and SYDVKM. This CDR3 contains 12 residues. The CDR3 here is CASSFSGTEAFF. The CDR3 DNA reads TGTGCCAGCAGTTTTTCGGGGACTGAAGCTTTCTTT. Supplemented by reference TRBV28 and TRBJ1-1, the full variable domain reads DVKVTQSSRYLVKRTGEKVFLECVQDMDHENMFWYRQDPGLGLRLIYFSYDVKMKEKGDIPEGYSVSREKKERFSLILESASTNQTSMYLCASSFSGTEAFFGQGTRLTVV.

The sample holds many counts of this clonotype. V usage is TRBV28 and J usage is TRBJ2-7, with 7 nucleotides matching TRBD1. Per the germline V gene, CDR1 is MDHEN and CDR2 is SYDVKM. After removal of 7 bases from V and 0 bases from J, the junction contained 9 bases not matched to a gene. The CDR3 has 15 residues. The CDR3 nucleotides are TGTGCCAGCATATCCTCGGGACAGATCTCCTACGAGCAGTACTTC. Protein product: CASISSGQISYEQYF.